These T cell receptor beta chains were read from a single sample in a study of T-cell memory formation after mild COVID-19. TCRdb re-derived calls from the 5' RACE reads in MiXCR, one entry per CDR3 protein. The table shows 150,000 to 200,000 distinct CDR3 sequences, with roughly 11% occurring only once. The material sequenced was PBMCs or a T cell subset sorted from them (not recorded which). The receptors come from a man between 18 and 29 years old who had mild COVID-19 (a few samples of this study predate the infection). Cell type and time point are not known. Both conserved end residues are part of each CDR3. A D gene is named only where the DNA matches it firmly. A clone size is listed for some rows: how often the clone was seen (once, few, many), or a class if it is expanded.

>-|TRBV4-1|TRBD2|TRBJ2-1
CASSGAKSRGVFF
TGCGCCAGCAGCGGCGCAAAGAGTCGGGGGGTGTTCTTC
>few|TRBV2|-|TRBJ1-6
CASSGPTGPTNSPLHF
TGTGCCAGCAGTGGACCGACAGGTCCTACCAATTCACCCCTCCACTTT
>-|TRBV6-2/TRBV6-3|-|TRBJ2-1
CASKPEGNEQFF
TGTGCCAGCAAGCCGGAAGGGAATGAGCAGTTCTTC
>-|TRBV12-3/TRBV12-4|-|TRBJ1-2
CASTPHATDFNYGYTF
TGTGCCAGCACCCCCCACGCGACAGATTTCAACTATGGCTACACCTTC
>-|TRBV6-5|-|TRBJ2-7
CASSYAYEQYF
TGTGCCAGCAGTTACGCATACGAGCAGTACTTC
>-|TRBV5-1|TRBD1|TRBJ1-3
CASSSGTGPGNTIYF
TGCGCCAGCAGCTCGGGGACAGGGCCTGGAAACACCATATATTTT
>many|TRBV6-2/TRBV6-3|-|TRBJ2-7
CASSRFPYEQYF
TGTGCCAGCAGTCGTTTTCCCTACGAGCAGTACTTC
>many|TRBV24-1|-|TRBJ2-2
CATSDFSRGDTGELFF
TGTGCCACCAGTGATTTTTCTAGGGGAGACACCGGGGAGCTGTTTTTT
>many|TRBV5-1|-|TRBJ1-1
CASSLEENTEAFF
TGTGCCAGCAGCTTAGAAGAGAACACTGAAGCTTTCTTT
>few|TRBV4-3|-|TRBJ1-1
CASSLGQYTEAFF
TGCGCCAGCAGCCTCGGACAGTACACTGAAGCTTTCTTT
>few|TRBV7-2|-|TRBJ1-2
CASSLWRPRGLKIYGYTF
TGTGCCAGCAGCTTATGGCGACCCCGGGGCCTCAAGATTTATGGCTACACCTTC
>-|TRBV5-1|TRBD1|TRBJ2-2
CASRSQGMAGELFF
TGCGCCAGCAGGTCACAGGGGATGGCCGGGGAGCTGTTTTTT
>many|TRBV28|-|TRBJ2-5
CASNFQARETQYF
TGTGCCAGCAACTTCCAAGCCCGAGAGACCCAGTACTTC
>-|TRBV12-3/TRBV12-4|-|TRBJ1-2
CASSLYPTGYTF
TGTGCCAGCAGCCTTTACCCCACTGGCTACACCTTC
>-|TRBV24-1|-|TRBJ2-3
CATSDRGLEDTQYF
TGTGCCACCAGTGACAGGGGACTGGAAGATACGCAGTATTTT
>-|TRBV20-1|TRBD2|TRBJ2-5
CSAWGTSGKETQYF
TGCAGTGCTTGGGGGACTAGCGGAAAAGAGACCCAGTACTTC
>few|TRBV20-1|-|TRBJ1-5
CSARRRNQPQHF
TGCAGTGCCAGAAGGAGAAATCAGCCCCAGCATTTT
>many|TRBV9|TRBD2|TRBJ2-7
CASSSRGFSYEQYF
TGTGCCAGCAGCTCGCGGGGGTTCTCCTACGAGCAGTACTTC
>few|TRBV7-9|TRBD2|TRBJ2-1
CASSFPERGNNNEQFF
TGTGCCAGCAGCTTCCCAGAGCGGGGGAACAACAATGAGCAGTTCTTC
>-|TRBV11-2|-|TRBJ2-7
CASSLDLTYEQYF
TGTGCCAGCAGCTTAGACTTAACTTACGAGCAGTACTTC
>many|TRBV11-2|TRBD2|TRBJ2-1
CASSHSGGPVRGGFF
TGTGCCAGCAGCCACAGCGGGGGCCCCGTCCGGGGAGGGTTCTTC
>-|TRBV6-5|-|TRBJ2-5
CASISTASETQYF
TGTGCCAGCATCTCGACAGCTTCGGAGACCCAGTACTTC
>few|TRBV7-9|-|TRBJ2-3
CASSLRGLPNTQYF
TGTGCCAGCAGCTTAAGAGGACTCCCGAATACGCAGTATTTT
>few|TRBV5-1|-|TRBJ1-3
CASSNWDAGNTIYF
TGCGCCAGCAGCAATTGGGACGCCGGAAACACCATATATTTT
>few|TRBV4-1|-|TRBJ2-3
CASSQVGETDTQYF
TGCGCCAGCAGCCAAGTCGGGGAAACAGATACGCAGTATTTT
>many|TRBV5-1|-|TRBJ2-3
CASRPTRGDTQYF
TGCGCCAGCAGGCCTACCCGGGGGGATACGCAGTATTTT
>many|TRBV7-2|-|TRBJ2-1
CASSLEVTGPISYNEQFF
TGTGCCAGCAGCTTAGAGGTTACAGGCCCCATCTCCTACAATGAGCAGTTCTTC
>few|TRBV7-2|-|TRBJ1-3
CASRPDRQGNTIYF
TGTGCCAGCAGACCTGACAGGCAAGGAAACACCATATATTTT
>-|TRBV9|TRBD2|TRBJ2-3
CASSVAIGGTGRPDTQYF
TGTGCCAGCAGCGTAGCTATCGGGGGGACCGGTAGACCAGATACGCAGTATTTT
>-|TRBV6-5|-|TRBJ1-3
CASSYSALSGNTIYF
TGTGCCAGCAGTTACTCGGCCCTCTCTGGAAACACCATATATTTT
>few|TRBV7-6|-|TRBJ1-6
CASSLLYGASSPLHF
TGTGCCAGCAGCTTACTTTACGGGGCGTCTTCACCCCTCCACTTT
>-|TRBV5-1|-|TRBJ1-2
CASSFRAEDYGYTF
TGCGCCAGCAGCTTTCGGGCTGAGGACTATGGCTACACCTTC
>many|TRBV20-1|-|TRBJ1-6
CSAKGPSYNSPLHF
TGCAGTGCTAAGGGGCCCTCCTATAATTCACCCCTCCACTTT
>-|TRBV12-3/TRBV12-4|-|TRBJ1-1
CASSFVGVDTEAFF
TGTGCCAGCAGTTTTGTAGGGGTTGACACTGAAGCTTTCTTT
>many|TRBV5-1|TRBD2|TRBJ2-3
CASSSGTSGASTDTQYF
TGCGCCAGCAGCTCGGGGACTAGCGGGGCGAGCACAGATACGCAGTATTTT
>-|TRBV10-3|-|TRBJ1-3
CAIRDGSSGNTIYF
TGTGCCATCCGGGACGGCAGCTCTGGAAACACCATATATTTT
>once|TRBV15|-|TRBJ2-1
CATSSRGDGGNNEQFF
TGTGCCACCAGCAGCCGGGGGGATGGGGGCAACAATGAGCAGTTCTTC
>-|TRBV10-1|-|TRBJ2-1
CASSGNNEQFF
TGCGCCAGCAGTGGGAACAATGAGCAGTTCTTC
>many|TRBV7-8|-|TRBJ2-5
CASSLISGTQYF
TGTGCCAGCAGCCTCATTTCGGGGACCCAGTACTTC
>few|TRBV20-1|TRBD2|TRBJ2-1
CSARAGGGEGEQFF
TGCAGTGCTAGAGCGGGCGGGGGTGAGGGTGAGCAGTTCTTC
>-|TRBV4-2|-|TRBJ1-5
CASSPERGDYQPQHF
TGTGCCAGCAGCCCCGAACGAGGAGATTATCAGCCCCAGCATTTT
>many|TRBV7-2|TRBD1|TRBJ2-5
CASSLDRGHSSQYF
TGTGCCAGCAGCTTAGACAGGGGGCATTCGTCCCAGTACTTC
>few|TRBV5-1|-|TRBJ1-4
CASSLDGKGWEKLFF
TGCGCCAGCAGCTTGGACGGAAAAGGGTGGGAAAAACTGTTTTTT
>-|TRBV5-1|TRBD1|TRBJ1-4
CASTTGQGNEKLFF
TGCGCCAGCACCACGGGACAGGGTAATGAAAAACTGTTTTTT
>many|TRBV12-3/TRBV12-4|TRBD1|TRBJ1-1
CASSLGDRMGTEAFF
TGTGCCAGCAGTTTAGGGGACAGGATGGGCACTGAAGCTTTCTTT
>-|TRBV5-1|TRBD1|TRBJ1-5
CASSSGTGVNQPQHF
TGCGCCAGCAGCTCCGGGACAGGAGTCAATCAGCCCCAGCATTTT
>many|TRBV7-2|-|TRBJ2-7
CASSFLAPLSYEQYF
TGTGCCAGCAGCTTTCTAGCGCCCCTTTCCTACGAGCAGTACTTC
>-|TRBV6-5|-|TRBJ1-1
CASSYARNTEAFF
TGTGCCAGCAGTTACGCCCGGAACACTGAAGCTTTCTTT
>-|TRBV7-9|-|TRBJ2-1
CASRTTSSYNEQFF
TGTGCCAGCCGCACAACGAGCTCCTACAATGAGCAGTTCTTC
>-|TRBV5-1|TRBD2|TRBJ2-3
CASSLTILAGGTDTQYF
TGCGCCAGCAGCTTGACTATACTAGCGGGTGGAACAGATACGCAGTATTTT
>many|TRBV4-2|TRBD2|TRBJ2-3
CASSQGSGGALGDTQYF
TGTGCCAGCAGCCAAGGAAGCGGGGGGGCCTTAGGGGATACGCAGTATTTT
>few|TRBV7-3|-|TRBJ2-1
CASRKDWGPRGEQFF
TGTGCCAGCAGGAAAGACTGGGGCCCTAGGGGTGAGCAGTTCTTC
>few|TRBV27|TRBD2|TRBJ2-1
CASRPQSGGAYNEQFF
TGTGCCAGCAGACCCCAGAGCGGGGGGGCCTACAATGAGCAGTTCTTC
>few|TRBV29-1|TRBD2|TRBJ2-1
CSVGGLGQSSYNEQFF
TGCAGCGTTGGGGGACTAGGTCAGAGCTCCTACAATGAGCAGTTCTTC
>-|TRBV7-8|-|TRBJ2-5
CASSQRETQYF
TGTGCCAGCAGCCAACGAGAGACCCAGTACTTC